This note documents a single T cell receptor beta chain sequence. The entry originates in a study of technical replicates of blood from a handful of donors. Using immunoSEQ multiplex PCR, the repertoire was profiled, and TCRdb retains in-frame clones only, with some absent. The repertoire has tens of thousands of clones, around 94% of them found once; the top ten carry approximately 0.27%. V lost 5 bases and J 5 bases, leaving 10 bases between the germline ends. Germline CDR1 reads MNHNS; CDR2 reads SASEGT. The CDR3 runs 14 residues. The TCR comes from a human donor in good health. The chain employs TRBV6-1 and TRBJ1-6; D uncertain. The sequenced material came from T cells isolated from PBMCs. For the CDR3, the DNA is TGTGCCAGCAGTTGGTCACCGGATAATTCACCCCTCCACTTT. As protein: CASSWSPDNSPLHF.